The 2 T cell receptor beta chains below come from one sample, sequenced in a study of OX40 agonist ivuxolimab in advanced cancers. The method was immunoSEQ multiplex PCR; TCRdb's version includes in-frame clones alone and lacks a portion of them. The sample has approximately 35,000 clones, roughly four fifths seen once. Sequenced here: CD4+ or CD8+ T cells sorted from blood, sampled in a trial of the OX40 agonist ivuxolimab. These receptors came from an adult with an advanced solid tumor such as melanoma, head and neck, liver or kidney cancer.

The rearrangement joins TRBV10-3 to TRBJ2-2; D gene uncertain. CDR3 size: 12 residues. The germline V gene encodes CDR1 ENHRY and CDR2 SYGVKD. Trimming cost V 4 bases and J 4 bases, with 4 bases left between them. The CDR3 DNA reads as TGTGCCATCAGTGTGAGCACCGGGGAGCTGTTTTTT. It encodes CAISVSTGELFF.

CDR3 loop: CASSQAGNTEAFF. Written as DNA, the CDR3 is TGCGCCAGCAGCCAGGCAGGGAACACTGAAGCTTTCTTT. The chain is built from TRBV4-1 and TRBJ1-1; D ambiguous. V was pared by 3 bases and J by 1 base, with 6 bases between. The germline CDR1 and CDR2 sequences are MGHRA and YSYEKL. The CDR3 covers 13 residues.